Sequencing of this TCR beta chain was carried out in a study of cytomegalovirus exposure and HLA in healthy donors. The wider study: In a previous analysis, 110 million or so unique TCR beta sequences were found from some 200 million T cells.

The CDR3 is made up of 10 amino acids. V dropped 4 bases and J dropped 7 bases, with 7 bases sitting between them. The germline gives CDR1 GTSNPN, CDR2 SVGIG (reference sequence). Both 60 Vbeta primers and 13 Jbeta primers went into the PCR. TCRdb's table, derived via immunoSEQ multiplex PCR, lists solely in-frame clones and lacks some. The sample yields some 180,000 clones, around 74% seen once. This rearrangement joins TRBV30 to TRBJ1-1; possible D gene TRBD1, 5 bases. The sequencing sample was made of PBMCs. This clonotype was obtained from a male donor in good health and CMV-seronegative. This chain's CDR3 is CAWMGLEAFF. The CDR3 coding sequence is TGTGCCTGGATGGGGCTTGAAGCTTTCTTT.